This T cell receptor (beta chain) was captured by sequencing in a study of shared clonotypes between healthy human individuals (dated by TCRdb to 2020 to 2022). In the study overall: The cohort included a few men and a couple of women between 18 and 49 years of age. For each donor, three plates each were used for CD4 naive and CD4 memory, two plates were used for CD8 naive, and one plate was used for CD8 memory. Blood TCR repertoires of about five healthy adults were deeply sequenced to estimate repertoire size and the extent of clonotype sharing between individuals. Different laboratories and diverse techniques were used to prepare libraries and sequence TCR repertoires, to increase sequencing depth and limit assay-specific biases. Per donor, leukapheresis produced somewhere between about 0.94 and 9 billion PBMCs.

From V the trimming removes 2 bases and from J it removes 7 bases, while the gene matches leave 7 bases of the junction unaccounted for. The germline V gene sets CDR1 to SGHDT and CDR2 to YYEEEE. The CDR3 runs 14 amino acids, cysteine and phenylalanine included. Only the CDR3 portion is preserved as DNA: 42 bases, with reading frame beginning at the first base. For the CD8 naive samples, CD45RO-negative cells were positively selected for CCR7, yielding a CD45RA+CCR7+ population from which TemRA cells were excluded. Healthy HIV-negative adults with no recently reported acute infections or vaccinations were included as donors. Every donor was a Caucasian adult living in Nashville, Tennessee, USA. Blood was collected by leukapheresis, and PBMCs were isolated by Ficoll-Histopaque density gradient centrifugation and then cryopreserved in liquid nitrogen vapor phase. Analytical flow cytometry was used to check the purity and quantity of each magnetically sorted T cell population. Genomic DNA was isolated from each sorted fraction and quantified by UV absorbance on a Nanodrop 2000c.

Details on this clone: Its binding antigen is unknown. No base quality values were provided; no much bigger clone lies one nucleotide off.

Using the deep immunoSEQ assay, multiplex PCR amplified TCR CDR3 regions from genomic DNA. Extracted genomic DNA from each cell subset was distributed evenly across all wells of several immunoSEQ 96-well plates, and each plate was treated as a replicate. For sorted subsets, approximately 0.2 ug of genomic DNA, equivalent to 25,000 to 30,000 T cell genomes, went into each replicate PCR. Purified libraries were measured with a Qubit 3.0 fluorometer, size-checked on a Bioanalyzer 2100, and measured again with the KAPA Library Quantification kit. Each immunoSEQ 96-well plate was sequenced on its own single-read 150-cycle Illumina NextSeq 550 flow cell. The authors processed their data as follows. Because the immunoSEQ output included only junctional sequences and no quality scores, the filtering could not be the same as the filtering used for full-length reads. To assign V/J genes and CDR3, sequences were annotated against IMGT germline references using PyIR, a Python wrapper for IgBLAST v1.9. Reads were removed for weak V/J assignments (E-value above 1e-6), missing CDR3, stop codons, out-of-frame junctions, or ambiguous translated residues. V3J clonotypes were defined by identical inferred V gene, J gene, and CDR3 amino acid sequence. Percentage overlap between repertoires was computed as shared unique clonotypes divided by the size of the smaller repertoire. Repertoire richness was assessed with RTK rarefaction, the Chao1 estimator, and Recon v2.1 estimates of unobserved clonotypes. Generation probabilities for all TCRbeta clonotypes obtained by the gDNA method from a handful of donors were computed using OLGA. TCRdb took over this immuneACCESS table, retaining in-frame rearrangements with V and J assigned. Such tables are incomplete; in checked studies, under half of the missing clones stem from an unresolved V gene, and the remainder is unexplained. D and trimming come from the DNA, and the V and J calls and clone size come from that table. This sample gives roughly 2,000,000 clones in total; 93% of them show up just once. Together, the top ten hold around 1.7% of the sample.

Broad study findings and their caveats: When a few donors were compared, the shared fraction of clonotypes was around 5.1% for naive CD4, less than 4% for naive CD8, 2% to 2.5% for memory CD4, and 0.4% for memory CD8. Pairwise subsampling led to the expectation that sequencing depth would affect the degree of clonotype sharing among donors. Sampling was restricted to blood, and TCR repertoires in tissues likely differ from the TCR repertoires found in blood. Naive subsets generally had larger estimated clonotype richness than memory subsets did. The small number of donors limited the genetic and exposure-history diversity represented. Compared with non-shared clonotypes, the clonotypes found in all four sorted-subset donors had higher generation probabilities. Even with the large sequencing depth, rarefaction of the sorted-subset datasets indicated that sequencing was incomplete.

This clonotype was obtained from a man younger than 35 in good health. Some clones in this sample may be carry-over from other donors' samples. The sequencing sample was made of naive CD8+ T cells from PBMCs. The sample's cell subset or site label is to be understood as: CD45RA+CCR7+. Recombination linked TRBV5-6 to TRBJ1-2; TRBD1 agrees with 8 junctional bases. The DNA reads TGTGCCAGCAGCTTCATACAGGGGGAGGTTGGCTACACCTTC. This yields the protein CASSFIQGEVGYTF.